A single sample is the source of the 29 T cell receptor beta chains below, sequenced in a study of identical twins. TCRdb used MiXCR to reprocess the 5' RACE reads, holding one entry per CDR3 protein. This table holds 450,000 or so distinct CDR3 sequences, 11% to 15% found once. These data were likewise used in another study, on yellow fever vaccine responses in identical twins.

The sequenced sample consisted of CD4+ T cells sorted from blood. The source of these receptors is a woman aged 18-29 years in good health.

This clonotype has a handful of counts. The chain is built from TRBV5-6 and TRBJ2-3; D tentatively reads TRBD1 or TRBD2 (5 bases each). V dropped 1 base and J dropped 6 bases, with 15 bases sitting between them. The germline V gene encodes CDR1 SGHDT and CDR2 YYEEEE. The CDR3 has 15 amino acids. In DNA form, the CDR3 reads TGTGCCAGCAGCTTGATGGGACCCGAGGGGGATACGCAGTATTTT. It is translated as CASSLMGPEGDTQYF.

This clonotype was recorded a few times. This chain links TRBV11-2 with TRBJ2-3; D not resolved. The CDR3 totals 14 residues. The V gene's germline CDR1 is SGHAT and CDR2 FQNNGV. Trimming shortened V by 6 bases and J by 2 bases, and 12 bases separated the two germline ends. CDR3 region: CASSTVRITDTQYF. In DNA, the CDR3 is TGTGCCAGCAGTACCGTGAGGATCACAGATACGCAGTATTTT. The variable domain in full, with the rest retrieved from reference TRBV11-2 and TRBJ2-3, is EAGVAQSPRYKIIEKRQSVAFWCNPISGHATLYWYQQILGQGPKLLIQFQNNGVVDDSQLPKDRFSAERLKGVDSTLKIQPAKLEDSAVYLCASSTVRITDTQYFGPGTRLTVL.

This CDR3 is CSVTSEIEAFF. The CDR3 coding sequence is TGCAGCGTCACCTCGGAGATTGAAGCTTTCTTT. V is TRBV29-1 and J is TRBJ1-1; D remains unclear. V was cut by 6 bases and J by 7 bases, with 12 bases left in between. Germline lookup yields CDR1 SQVTM and CDR2 ANQGSEA. The CDR3 sequence is 11 residues long.

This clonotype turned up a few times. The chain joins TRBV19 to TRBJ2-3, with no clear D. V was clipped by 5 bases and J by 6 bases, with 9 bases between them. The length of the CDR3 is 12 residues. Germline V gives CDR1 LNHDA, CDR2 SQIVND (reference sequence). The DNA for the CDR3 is TGTGCCAGTAGTGATTTGGGGGATACGCAGTATTTT. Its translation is CASSDLGDTQYF.

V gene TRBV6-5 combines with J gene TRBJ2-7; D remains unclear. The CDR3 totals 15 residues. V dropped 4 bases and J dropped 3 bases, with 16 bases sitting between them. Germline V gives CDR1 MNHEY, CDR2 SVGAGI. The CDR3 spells CASSLKADPGYEQYF. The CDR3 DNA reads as TGTGCCAGCAGTTTAAAGGCGGACCCAGGCTACGAGCAGTACTTC.

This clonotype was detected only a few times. CDR3 nucleotide sequence: TGCGCCAGCAGCTTGGAGGCGGGGTGGGGGAGCTCCTACGAGCAGTACTTC. It specifies CASSLEAGWGSSYEQYF. The chain couples TRBV5-1 to TRBJ2-7, with TRBD2 as a possible D gene (6 bases). V lost 0 bases to trimming and J lost 0 bases, with 16 bases between them. The CDR3 has 17 residues. Looked up from germline, CDR1 is SGHRS and CDR2 is YFSETQ.

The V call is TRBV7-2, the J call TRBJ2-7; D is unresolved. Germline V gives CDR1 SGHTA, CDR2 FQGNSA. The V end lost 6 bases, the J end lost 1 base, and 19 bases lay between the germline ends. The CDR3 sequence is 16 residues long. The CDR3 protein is CASSSHPTVGSYEQYF. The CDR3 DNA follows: TGTGCCAGCAGTTCACATCCGACGGTGGGGTCCTACGAGCAGTACTTC.

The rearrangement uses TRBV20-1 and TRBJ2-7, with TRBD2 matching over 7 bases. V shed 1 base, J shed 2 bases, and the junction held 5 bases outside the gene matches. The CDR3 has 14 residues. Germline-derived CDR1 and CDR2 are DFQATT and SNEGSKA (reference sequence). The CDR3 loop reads CSARGASGTYEQYF. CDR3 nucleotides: TGCAGTGCTAGAGGGGCTAGCGGAACCTACGAGCAGTACTTC.

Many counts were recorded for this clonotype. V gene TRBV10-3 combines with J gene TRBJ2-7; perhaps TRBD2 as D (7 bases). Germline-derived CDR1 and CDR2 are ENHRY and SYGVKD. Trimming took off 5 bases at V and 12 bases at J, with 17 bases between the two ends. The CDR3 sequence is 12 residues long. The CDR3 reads CAISHEGGNLYF. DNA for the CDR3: TGTGCCATCAGTCATGAGGGGGGGAACCTGTACTTC.

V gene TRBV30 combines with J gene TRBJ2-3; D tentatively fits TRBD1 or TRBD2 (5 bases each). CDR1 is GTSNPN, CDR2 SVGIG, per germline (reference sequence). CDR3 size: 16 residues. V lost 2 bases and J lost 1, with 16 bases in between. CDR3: CAWSSGLGDRTDTQYF. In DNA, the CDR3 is TGTGCCTGGAGTAGTGGCCTGGGGGACCGCACAGATACGCAGTATTTT.

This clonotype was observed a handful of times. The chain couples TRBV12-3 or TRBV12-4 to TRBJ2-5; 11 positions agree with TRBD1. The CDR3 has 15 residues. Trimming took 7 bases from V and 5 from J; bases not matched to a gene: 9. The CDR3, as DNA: TGTGCCAGCAATCCTCGCGGGACAGGGGGGGAGACCCAGTACTTC. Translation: CASNPRGTGGETQYF.

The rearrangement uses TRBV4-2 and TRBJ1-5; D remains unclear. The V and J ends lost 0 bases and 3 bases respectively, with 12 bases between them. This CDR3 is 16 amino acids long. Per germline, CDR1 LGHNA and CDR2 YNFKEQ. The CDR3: CASSQDLQVVNQPQHF. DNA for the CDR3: TGTGCCAGCAGCCAAGATCTGCAGGTAGTCAATCAGCCCCAGCATTTT.

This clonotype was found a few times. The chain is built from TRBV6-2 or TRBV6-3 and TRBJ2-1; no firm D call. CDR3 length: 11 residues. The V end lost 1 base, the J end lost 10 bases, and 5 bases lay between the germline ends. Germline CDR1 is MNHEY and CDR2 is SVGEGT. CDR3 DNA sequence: TGTGCCAGCAGTTACTTAGCCGAGCAGTTCTTC. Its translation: CASSYLAEQFF.

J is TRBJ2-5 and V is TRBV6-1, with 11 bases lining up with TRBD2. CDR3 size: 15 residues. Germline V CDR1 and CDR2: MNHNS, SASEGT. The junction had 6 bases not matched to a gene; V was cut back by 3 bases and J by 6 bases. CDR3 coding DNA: TGTGCCAGCAGTGAGATAGCGGGAGGGCCGCAGACCCAGTACTTC. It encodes CASSEIAGGPQTQYF.

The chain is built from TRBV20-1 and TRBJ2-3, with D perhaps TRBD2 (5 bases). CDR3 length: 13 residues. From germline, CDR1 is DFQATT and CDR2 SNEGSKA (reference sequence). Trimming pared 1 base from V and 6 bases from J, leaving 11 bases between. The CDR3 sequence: CSARVLGRDTQYF. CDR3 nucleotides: TGCAGTGCTAGAGTACTAGGAAGGGATACGCAGTATTTT.

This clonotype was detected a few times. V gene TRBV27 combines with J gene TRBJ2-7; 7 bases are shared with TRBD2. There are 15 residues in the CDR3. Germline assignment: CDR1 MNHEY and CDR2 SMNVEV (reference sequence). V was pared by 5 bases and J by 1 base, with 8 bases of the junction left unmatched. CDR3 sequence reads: CASSPGLVSSYEQYF. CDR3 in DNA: TGTGCCAGCAGTCCCGGACTAGTATCGTCCTACGAGCAGTACTTC.

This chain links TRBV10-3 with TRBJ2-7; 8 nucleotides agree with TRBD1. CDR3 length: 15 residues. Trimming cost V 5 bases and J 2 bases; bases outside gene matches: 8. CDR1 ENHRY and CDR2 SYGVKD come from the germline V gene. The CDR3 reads CAISIGQGPPYEQYF. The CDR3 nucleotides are TGTGCCATCAGTATTGGACAGGGACCCCCCTACGAGCAGTACTTC.

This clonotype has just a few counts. Here the CDR3 DNA reads TGTGCCAGCAGTTTTGCGGGGGGCCTAAGTACGCAGTATTTT. Translating it yields CASSFAGGLSTQYF. The chain couples TRBV28 to TRBJ2-3; 8 nucleotides line up with TRBD2. The CDR3 length is 14 residues. From germline, CDR1 is MDHEN and CDR2 SYDVKM. V was clipped by 3 bases and J by 8 bases; unmatched bases: 7.

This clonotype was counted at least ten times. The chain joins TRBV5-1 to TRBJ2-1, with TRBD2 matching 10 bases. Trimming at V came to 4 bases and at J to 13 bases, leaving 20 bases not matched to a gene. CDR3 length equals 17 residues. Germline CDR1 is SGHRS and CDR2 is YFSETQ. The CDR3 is CASSPSAGFSGGPLQFF. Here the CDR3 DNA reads TGCGCCAGCAGCCCCTCCGCTGGATTTAGCGGGGGGCCCCTACAGTTCTTC. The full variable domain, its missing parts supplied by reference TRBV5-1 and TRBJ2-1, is KAGVTQTPRYLIKTRGQQVTLSCSPISGHRSVSWYQQTPGQGLQFLFEYFSETQRNKGNFPGRFSGRQFSNSRSEMNVSTLELGDSALYLCASSPSAGFSGGPLQFFGPGTRLTVL.

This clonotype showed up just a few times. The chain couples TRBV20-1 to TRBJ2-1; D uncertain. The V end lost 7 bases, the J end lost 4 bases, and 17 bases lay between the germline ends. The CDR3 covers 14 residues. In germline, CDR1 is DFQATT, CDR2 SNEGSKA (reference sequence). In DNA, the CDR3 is TGCAGTGGGAGTCTCGGCCAGCCGTACAATGAGCAGTTCTTC. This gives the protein CSGSLGQPYNEQFF.

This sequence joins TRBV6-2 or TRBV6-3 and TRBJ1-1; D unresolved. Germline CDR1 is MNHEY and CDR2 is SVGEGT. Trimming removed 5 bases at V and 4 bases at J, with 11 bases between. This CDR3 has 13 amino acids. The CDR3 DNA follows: TGTGCCAGCAGTCACGGGGTGAGCACTGAAGCTTTCTTT. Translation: CASSHGVSTEAFF.

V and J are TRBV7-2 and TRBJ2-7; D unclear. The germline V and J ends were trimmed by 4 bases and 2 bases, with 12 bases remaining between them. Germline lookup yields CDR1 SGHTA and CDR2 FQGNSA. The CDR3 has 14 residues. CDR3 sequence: CASSSSTKTYEQYF. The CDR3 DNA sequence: TGTGCCAGCAGCTCGTCAACTAAAACCTACGAGCAGTACTTC.

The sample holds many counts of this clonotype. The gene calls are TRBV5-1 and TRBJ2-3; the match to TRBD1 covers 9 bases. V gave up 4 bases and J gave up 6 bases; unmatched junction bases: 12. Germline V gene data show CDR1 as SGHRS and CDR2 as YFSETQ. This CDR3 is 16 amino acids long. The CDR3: CASSLPTTGGADTQYF. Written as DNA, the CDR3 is TGCGCCAGCAGCCTTCCAACTACAGGGGGCGCGGATACGCAGTATTTT.

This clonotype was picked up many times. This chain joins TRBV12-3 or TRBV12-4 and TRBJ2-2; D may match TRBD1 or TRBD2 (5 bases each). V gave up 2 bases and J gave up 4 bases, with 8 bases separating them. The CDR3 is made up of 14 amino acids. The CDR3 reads CASSLWDLTGELFF. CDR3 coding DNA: TGTGCCAGCAGTTTATGGGACCTCACCGGGGAGCTGTTTTTT.

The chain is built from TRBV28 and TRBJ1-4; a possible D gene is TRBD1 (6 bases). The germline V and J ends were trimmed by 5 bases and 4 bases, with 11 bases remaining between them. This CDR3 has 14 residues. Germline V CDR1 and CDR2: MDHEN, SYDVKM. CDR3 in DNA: TGTGCCAGCAGTACGACAGGAATTAATGAAAAACTGTTTTTT. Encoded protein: CASSTTGINEKLFF.

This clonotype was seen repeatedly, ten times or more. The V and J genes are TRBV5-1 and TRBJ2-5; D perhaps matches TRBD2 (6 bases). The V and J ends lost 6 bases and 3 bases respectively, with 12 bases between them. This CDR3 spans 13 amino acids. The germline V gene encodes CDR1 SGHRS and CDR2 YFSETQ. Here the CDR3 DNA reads TGCGCCAGCACCCGGGCTAGCGAAGAGACCCAGTACTTC. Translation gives CASTRASEETQYF.

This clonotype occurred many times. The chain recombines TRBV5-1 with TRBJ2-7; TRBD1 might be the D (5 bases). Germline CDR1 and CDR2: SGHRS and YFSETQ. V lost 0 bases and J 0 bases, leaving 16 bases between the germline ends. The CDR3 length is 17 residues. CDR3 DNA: TGCGCCAGCAGCTTGGGGGTGTGGGGCGAGAGCTCCTACGAGCAGTACTTC. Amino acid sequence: CASSLGVWGESSYEQYF.

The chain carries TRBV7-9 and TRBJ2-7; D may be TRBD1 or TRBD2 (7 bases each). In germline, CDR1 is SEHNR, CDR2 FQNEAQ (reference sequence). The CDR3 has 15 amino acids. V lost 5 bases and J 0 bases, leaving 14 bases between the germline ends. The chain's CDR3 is CASSQGGRTSYEQYF. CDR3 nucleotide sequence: TGTGCCAGCAGCCAGGGGGGGAGAACCTCCTACGAGCAGTACTTC. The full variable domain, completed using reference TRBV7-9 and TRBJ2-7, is DTGVSQNPRHKITKRGQNVTFRCDPISEHNRLYWYRQTLGQGPEFLTYFQNEAQLEKSRLLSDRFSAERPKGSFSTLEIQRTEQGDSAMYLCASSQGGRTSYEQYFGPGTRLTVT.

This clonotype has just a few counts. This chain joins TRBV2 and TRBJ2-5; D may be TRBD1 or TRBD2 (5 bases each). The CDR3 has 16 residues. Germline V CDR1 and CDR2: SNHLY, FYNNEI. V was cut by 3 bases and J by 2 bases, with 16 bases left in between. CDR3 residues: CASSESQGVVQETQYF. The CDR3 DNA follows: TGTGCCAGCAGTGAGTCCCAGGGAGTTGTGCAAGAGACCCAGTACTTC.